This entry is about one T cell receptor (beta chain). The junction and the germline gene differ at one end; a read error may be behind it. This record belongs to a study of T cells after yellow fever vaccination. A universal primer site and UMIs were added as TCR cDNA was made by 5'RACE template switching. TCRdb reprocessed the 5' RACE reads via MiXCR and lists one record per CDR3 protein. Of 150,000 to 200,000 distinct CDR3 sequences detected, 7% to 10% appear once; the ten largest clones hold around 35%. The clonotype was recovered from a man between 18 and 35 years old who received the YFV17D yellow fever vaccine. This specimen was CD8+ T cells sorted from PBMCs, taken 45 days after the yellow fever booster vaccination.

Here the CDR3 DNA reads TGTGCCAGCAGCATAGGACTAGCGGCTGAGCAGTTCTTC. It specifies CASSIGLAAEQFF. V gene TRBV13 combines with J gene TRBJ2-1; 10 bases line up with TRBD2. Germline CDR1 is PRHDT and CDR2 is FYEKMQ (reference sequence). This CDR3 comprises 13 residues.